This T cell receptor beta chain was recovered during a study of blood T cell repertoires in COVID-19. Only in-frame clones appear in the TCRdb table, and some are missing; sequencing was by immunoSEQ multiplex PCR. The sample consists of roughly 230,000 clones, about 85% of them appearing once. V was shortened by 5 bases and J by 0 bases, with 8 bases between the two germline ends. Germline V lookup: CDR1 SGHTA, CDR2 FQGNSA. This CDR3 comprises 14 residues. This receptor was identified in a man aged 35-49 years with acute or convalescent COVID-19. Sequenced: peripheral blood. J is TRBJ1-3 and V is TRBV7-2; D remains unclear. CDR3 region: CASSPFVSGNTIYF. The CDR3 nucleotides read TGTGCCAGCAGCCCGTTCGTCTCTGGAAACACCATATATTTT.